Shown below are 32 T cell receptor beta chains from a single sample sequenced in a study of CD8+CD57+ T cells in acquired aplastic anemia. The authors sequenced patients whose flow cytometry had shown CD8+CD57+ cell expansion. According to the study, genomic DNA was the template for TCR beta VDJ and CDR3 profiling. Via MiXCR, TCRdb re-called the reads, giving one row per CDR3 protein. The data show fewer than 200,000 distinct CDR3 sequences, around 50% seen once. Sequenced input: sorted CD4+, CD8+, or CD8+CD57+ T cells (not recorded which) from PBMCs. The receptors originated from a human donor with aplastic anemia.

The rearrangement joins TRBV5-1 to TRBJ2-5; 8 positions match TRBD2. There are 14 residues in the CDR3. V trimming: 4 bases; J trimming: 5 bases; junction bases outside the gene matches: 7. Germline-derived CDR1 and CDR2 are SGHRS and YFSETQ. Here the CDR3 DNA reads TGCGCCAGCAGCCCCCCGCGGGGGGAGGAGACCCAGTACTTC. This codes for CASSPPRGEETQYF.

The chain has TRBV14 and TRBJ2-3; D unclear. The CDR3 loop spans 14 amino acids. Trimming left V 3 bases short and J 2 bases short, with 9 bases between. Germline V gene data show CDR1 as SGHDN and CDR2 as FVKESK. This CDR3 reads CASSHRGVTDTQYF. Written as DNA, the CDR3 is TGTGCCAGCAGCCATAGAGGAGTCACAGATACGCAGTATTTT.

This rearrangement joins TRBV15 to TRBJ2-5; D is uncertain. CDR3 length: 12 amino acids. The V gene's germline CDR1 is LNHNV and CDR2 YYDKDF (reference sequence). V lost 1 base to trimming and J lost 1 base, with 1 base between them. Here the CDR3 reads CATSRAQETQYF. In DNA, the CDR3 is TGTGCCACCAGCAGAGCCCAAGAGACCCAGTACTTC.

This clonotype was detected ten times or more. This rearrangement joins TRBV7-9 to TRBJ2-7; TRBD1 aligns across 8 bases. CDR1 SEHNR and CDR2 FQNEAQ come from the germline V gene (reference sequence). CDR3 size: 15 residues. Losses at the gene ends were 1 base for V and 6 bases for J; bases not matched to a gene: 8. Here the CDR3 reads CASSLGQGAFREQYF. The CDR3 bases are TGTGCCAGCAGCTTAGGTCAGGGGGCTTTCCGCGAGCAGTACTTC.

This sequence joins TRBV20-1 and TRBJ2-1, with 11 bases aligning to TRBD2. The V gene end was trimmed by 6 bases and the J gene end by 6 bases; junction bases not matched to a gene: 13. There are 16 residues in the CDR3. Germline-derived CDR1 and CDR2 are DFQATT and SNEGSKA (reference sequence). The CDR3 DNA follows: TGCAGTGCCCAGGGGGCTAGCGGGGGGTTTATCAATGAGCAGTTCTTC. The encoded protein is CSAQGASGGFINEQFF.

This clonotype was counted once. J is TRBJ2-5 and V is TRBV5-1; D may be TRBD1 or TRBD2 (6 bases each). Germline values: CDR1 SGHRS, CDR2 YFSETQ. V was trimmed by 0 bases and J by 5 bases, leaving 11 bases between them. There are 14 residues in the CDR3. CDR3 protein: CASSLAQGRETQYF. In DNA form, the CDR3 reads TGCGCCAGCAGCTTGGCCCAGGGGAGGGAGACCCAGTACTTC.

The chain recombines TRBV2 with TRBJ1-5; D not certain. With 4 bases removed from V and 11 bases from J, the gap between germline ends came to 18 bases. The germline gives CDR1 SNHLY, CDR2 FYNNEI. The CDR3 is made up of 14 amino acids. CDR3 nucleotide sequence: TGTGCCAGCAGTGGACTAGCGGGAGGAGAGACCCAGCATTTT. It specifies CASSGLAGGETQHF.

This clonotype has a count of ten or more. The V gene is TRBV20-1, the J gene TRBJ2-1; TRBD2 might be the D (5 bases). The germline V gene has CDR1 DFQATT and CDR2 SNEGSKA (reference sequence). This CDR3 spans 12 amino acids. Trimming cost V 5 bases and J 4 bases, with 9 bases left between them. CDR3: CSASERYNEQFF. DNA of the CDR3: TGCAGTGCTTCTGAGCGGTACAATGAGCAGTTCTTC.

A note on this clonotype: A clone one base away is much larger, so this may be a read error. The chain couples TRBV12-3 or TRBV12-4 to TRBJ1-2, with unresolved D. V was trimmed by 5 bases and J by 2 bases, leaving 12 bases between them. The CDR3 is made up of 14 amino acids. DNA for the CDR3: TGTGCCAGCAGTCGGACCATGGGGAACTATGGCTACACCTTC. It specifies CASSRTMGNYGYTF.

This clonotype was recorded at least ten times. The genes are TRBV9 and TRBJ2-5, with 11 bases fitting TRBD2. The germline gives CDR1 SGDLS, CDR2 YYNGEE. The CDR3 extends over 16 amino acids. J lost 3 bases, V lost 0 bases, and 4 bases had no gene match. The DNA for the CDR3 is TGTGCCAGCAGCGTAGGACTAGCGGGGTTGAAAGAGACCCAGTACTTC. Translation: CASSVGLAGLKETQYF.

This clonotype was counted ten times or more. This chain uses TRBV6-1 with TRBJ1-5, with 7 positions matching TRBD1. Per germline, CDR1 MNHNS and CDR2 SASEGT. The ends lost 7 bases at V and 0 bases at J; junction bases unmatched: 3. This CDR3 has 14 amino acids. The chain's CDR3 is CASTWTGSNQPQHF. In DNA form, the CDR3 reads TGTGCCAGCACTTGGACAGGTAGCAATCAGCCCCAGCATTTT.

The rearrangement uses TRBV12-3 or TRBV12-4 and TRBJ1-5, with 9 nucleotides matching TRBD1. With 6 bases clipped from V and 0 bases from J, the junction kept 18 bases outside the gene matches. The CDR3 has 20 amino acids. The CDR3 sequence is CASRKEWTGDRRNSNQPQHF. For the CDR3, the DNA is TGTGCCAGCAGGAAAGAATGGACAGGGGACAGGCGGAATAGCAATCAGCCCCAGCATTTT.

This chain joins TRBV24-1 and TRBJ1-2, with 7 bases matching TRBD1. V dropped 2 bases and J dropped 0; count of bases not matched to a gene: 8. The CDR3 loop spans 17 amino acids. Germline V gene lookup returns CDR1 KGHDR and CDR2 SFDVKD. The CDR3 loop reads CATSDSGQELSNYGYTF. In DNA, the CDR3 is TGTGCCACCAGTGATTCCGGACAGGAGCTGTCTAACTATGGCTACACCTTC.

The gene calls are TRBV9 and TRBJ1-1; D is undetermined. There are 15 residues in the CDR3. Germline V gene data show CDR1 as SGDLS and CDR2 as YYNGEE. V lost 0 bases and J 0 bases, leaving 9 bases between the germline ends. CDR3 in amino acids: CASSVEERLNTEAFF. In DNA form, the CDR3 reads TGTGCCAGCAGCGTAGAAGAGCGTTTGAACACTGAAGCTTTCTTT.

This chain uses TRBV2 with TRBJ1-5, with D perhaps TRBD1 (5 bases). Trimming removed 5 bases at V and 6 bases at J, with 11 bases between. Germline-derived CDR1 and CDR2 are SNHLY and FYNNEI. The CDR3 has 13 amino acids. CDR3 nucleotides: TGTGCCAGCAGTCTTGACAGTAGTCAGCCCCAGCATTTT. Protein sequence: CASSLDSSQPQHF.

The chain links TRBV20-1 to TRBJ1-5; no reliable D call. Trimming removed 4 bases from V and 5 bases from J, with 6 bases in between. This CDR3 is 11 amino acids long. CDR1 is DFQATT and CDR2 is SNEGSKA in the germline V gene (reference sequence). The CDR3 is CSAKVYQPQHF. The CDR3 DNA is TGCAGTGCTAAGGTGTATCAGCCCCAGCATTTT.

The chain links TRBV19 to TRBJ1-4; D is unresolved. V lost 8 bases, J lost 7 bases, and 17 bases lay in between. This CDR3 has 14 residues. Germline assignment: CDR1 LNHDA and CDR2 SQIVND (reference sequence). The CDR3 loop reads CASWAQTTAEKLFF. The CDR3 DNA reads as TGTGCCAGTTGGGCCCAGACCACGGCTGAAAAACTGTTTTTT.

J is TRBJ2-1 and V is TRBV4-2, with 11 bases lining up with TRBD2. Looked up from germline, CDR1 is LGHNA and CDR2 is YNFKEQ. This CDR3 has 17 residues. Unmatched junction bases numbered 9, after V lost 0 bases and J lost 8 bases. Written as DNA, the CDR3 is TGTGCCAGCAGCCAAGATCTACTAGCGGGGGCCCTACATGAGCAGTTCTTC. Protein sequence: CASSQDLLAGALHEQFF.

This clonotype has only a few counts. At one end, the junction sequence differs from germline, possibly due to a read error. The V and J genes are TRBV5-6 and TRBJ1-3; D is possibly TRBD1 (5 bases). This CDR3 is 16 amino acids long. In germline, CDR1 is SGHDT, CDR2 YYEEEE. The chain's CDR3 is CASSSGPFPSGNTTYF. The CDR3 DNA follows: TGTGCCAGCAGCTCGGGACCGTTCCCCTCTGGAAACACCACATATTTT. The entire variable domain, with the rest obtained from reference TRBV5-6 and TRBJ1-3, is as follows: DAGVTQSPTHLIKTRGQQVTLRCSPKSGHDTVSWYQQALGQGPQFIFQYYEEEERQRGNFPDRFSGHQFPNYSSELNVNALLLGDSALYLCASSSGPFPSGNTTYFGEGSWLTVV.

This clonotype has only a few counts. The chain joins TRBV10-3 to TRBJ1-1; TRBD1 agrees at 7 bases. After removal of 7 bases from V and 3 bases from J, the junction contained 5 bases not matched to a gene. Germline V gene sequence: CDR1 ENHRY, CDR2 SYGVKD. This CDR3 has 13 residues. For the CDR3, the DNA is TGTGCCATCAAAAGGGGGCTAGACACTGAAGCTTTCTTT. This translates into CAIKRGLDTEAFF.

The chain combines TRBV2 with TRBJ1-2; D call uncertain. Trimming removed 3 bases at V and 3 bases at J, with 14 bases between. In germline, CDR1 is SNHLY, CDR2 FYNNEI. CDR3 length equals 15 residues. DNA of the CDR3: TGTGCCAGCAGTGATAGGGCAGTACGAGACTATGGCTACACCTTC. Its protein product is CASSDRAVRDYGYTF.

The table lists this clonotype with many counts. The chain has TRBV2 and TRBJ1-5; D not certain. The CDR3 runs to 16 residues. V lost 7 bases and J lost 2, with 18 bases in between. From germline, CDR1 is SNHLY and CDR2 FYNNEI. CDR3 nucleotide sequence: TGTGCCAGCACCCCAGAAGGGTCGTTGGGCAATCAGCCCCAGCATTTT. This codes for CASTPEGSLGNQPQHF.

V is TRBV27 and J is TRBJ2-3; D unclear. The CDR3 totals 14 residues. Germline values: CDR1 MNHEY, CDR2 SMNVEV (reference sequence). Trimming left V 0 bases short and J 5 bases short, with 9 bases between. The CDR3 is CASSLSRLEDTQYF. The DNA of the CDR3 is TGTGCCAGCAGTTTATCCAGACTGGAAGATACGCAGTATTTT.

The chain is built from TRBV10-3 and TRBJ2-7; perhaps TRBD2 as D (6 bases). Trimming pared 10 bases from V and 2 bases from J, leaving 24 bases between. Germline V lookup: CDR1 ENHRY, CDR2 SYGVKD. The CDR3 totals 16 residues. For the CDR3, the DNA is TGTGCCAGCGGTATCTCAACCGGGACTCCTACCTACGAGCAGTACTTC. Translated: CASGISTGTPTYEQYF.

The V and J genes are TRBV29-1 and TRBJ1-2; perhaps TRBD1 as D (5 bases). V lost 7 bases and J 4 bases, leaving 13 bases between the germline ends. Germline CDR1 and CDR2: SQVTM and ANQGSEA. This CDR3 has 12 amino acids. The CDR3 DNA reads as TGCAGCGGCACGGACAAGTTCTATGGCTACACCTTC. Translation gives CSGTDKFYGYTF.

The chain has TRBV7-8 and TRBJ1-2, with TRBD1 identical over 8 bases. V was pared by 3 bases and J by 2 bases, with 2 bases of the junction left unmatched. This CDR3 spans 14 amino acids. Germline V gene data show CDR1 as SGHVS and CDR2 as FQNEAQ. The CDR3 nucleotides read TGTGCCAGCAGCTTGGACAGGGAAAACTATGGCTACACCTTC. Amino acid sequence: CASSLDRENYGYTF.

This clonotype came up a few times. The V call is TRBV29-1, the J call TRBJ2-1; a possible D gene is TRBD2 (7 bases). Germline CDR1 and CDR2: SQVTM and ANQGSEA. The CDR3 sequence is 13 residues long. With 3 bases removed from V and 6 bases from J, the gap between germline ends came to 12 bases. This CDR3 reads CSVEGGRSNEQFF. CDR3 bases: TGCAGCGTTGAGGGGGGGCGGAGCAATGAGCAGTTCTTC.

This clonotype was recorded at least ten times. The genes are TRBV10-1 and TRBJ2-3; D is uncertain. V lost 3 bases to trimming and J lost 0 bases, with 7 bases between them. The germline CDR1 and CDR2 sequences are WNHNN and SYGVQD (reference sequence). CDR3 length: 14 amino acids. The CDR3 reads CASSDMVSTDTQYF. CDR3 DNA sequence: TGCGCCAGCAGTGATATGGTTAGCACAGATACGCAGTATTTT.

In its sample, this clonotype was seen many times. This chain uses TRBV5-6 with TRBJ2-7; 10 bases map to TRBD2. The length of the CDR3 is 14 residues. CDR1 and CDR2 from the germline V gene are SGHDT and YYEEEE. With V trimmed by 5 bases and J by 3 bases, 5 bases remained unmatched. CDR3 residues: CASRYQRGGYEQYF. CDR3 DNA sequence: TGTGCCAGCAGATACCAGCGGGGGGGCTACGAGCAGTACTTC.

This clonotype has a single count. This rearrangement joins TRBV15 to TRBJ2-7, with a possible D match to TRBD2 (5 bases). Germline-derived CDR1 and CDR2 are LNHNV and YYDKDF (reference sequence). Trimming took off 3 bases at V and 5 bases at J, with 17 bases between the two ends. CDR3 size: 15 residues. CDR3 amino acids: CATSRADFNDDEQYF. The CDR3 nucleotides read TGTGCCACCAGCAGGGCGGACTTCAATGATGACGAGCAGTACTTC.

As concerns this clonotype: A much larger clonotype is one base distant, so this may be a read error. The chain is built from TRBV10-3 and TRBJ2-7, with 9 bases identical to TRBD1. Germline values: CDR1 ENHRY, CDR2 SYGVKD. V shed 5 bases, J shed 12 bases, and the junction held 14 bases outside the gene matches. This CDR3 region has 14 residues. DNA of the CDR3: TGTGCCATCAGTTGGGACAGGGTGAATTACAAGCCGTACTTC. Protein product: CAISWDRVNYKPYF.

The chain has TRBV7-2 and TRBJ1-6; D perhaps matches TRBD1 (5 bases). CDR1 SGHTA and CDR2 FQGNSA come from the germline V gene. CDR3 length: 13 amino acids. V lost 4 bases, J lost 11 bases, and 12 bases lay in between. CDR3 nucleotide sequence: TGTGCCAGCAGCTGGGGACGATACACACCCCTCCACTTT. Protein sequence: CASSWGRYTPLHF.